This TCR beta chain emerged from a study of PD-1 blockade in classical Hodgkin lymphoma (TCRdb year 2020). Background for the entire study: Nivolumab dosing was 3 mg/kg intravenously every 2 weeks, continuing until either disease progression or unacceptable toxicity. The study used TCR beta sequencing and CyTOF to define a peripheral blood immune signature of response to PD-1 blockade in classical Hodgkin lymphoma. The paper's findings and limits, for the study overall: A significant rise by C4D1 was seen in CD4+ but not CD8+ TCR diversity (p=0.0027 vs p=0.16), with the rise being most apparent in complete responders (p=0.02). The study was limited to a single clinical trial cohort, and causes of repertoire differences, possibly disease activity or prior therapy, remained undefined. Baseline TCR diversity was reported to be lower in newly diagnosed patients than in healthy donors, and even lower in relapsed/refractory patients. Diversity was lower in patients who began nivolumab less than 1 year after ASCT, so these patients were left out of later analyses to avoid confounding by immune reconstitution. Among trial patients, those achieving complete response had baseline diversity similar to that of newly diagnosed patients, while diversity was significantly lower in partial responders and progressors.

As regards this clone: Its antigen has not been determined. The input lacks base qualities; no much larger clone sits a single base away.

CDR1 and CDR2, looked up from the germline V gene, are SGHRS and YFSETQ. Including cysteine and phenylalanine, the CDR3 has 15 amino acids. The entry retains the CDR3 DNA only, 45 bases that are in frame from base 1. V and J are trimmed by 0 bases and 2 bases, and the gene matches miss 4 bases of the junction. What this sample's time point label stands for: cycle 2 day 1 (C2D1) of nivolumab. Relapse after autologous stem cell transplantation had occurred in all trial patients, and cohorts A, B and C were distinguished by prior brentuximab vedotin exposure. The trial cohort comprised around 60 patients with relapsed/refractory classical Hodgkin lymphoma whose best overall responses were complete response, partial response or progressive disease. Single-agent nivolumab was administered to trial patients in the multi-cohort phase II CheckMate 205 trial. Best overall response was determined by an independent review committee according to the 2007 International Working Group response criteria. PBMCs from the trial were collected at three points: immediately before nivolumab initiation (C1D1), and during therapy at cycle 2 day 1 and cycle 4 day 1. Peripheral blood was collected in 8 mL Vacutainer Cell Preparation Tubes, from which PBMCs were isolated by centrifugation and then cryopreserved.

The Qiagen DNeasy kit was used to extract genomic DNA both from unsorted PBMCs and from the negatively selected CD4+ and CD8+ fractions. TCR beta CDR3 regions were amplified by immunoSEQ multiplex PCR using primers annealing to V and J segments. A synthetic immune receptor repertoire was used to minimize amplification bias, and any remaining bias was removed computationally after sequencing. On the authors' methods: Custom Python scripts were used to quantify repertoire diversity as the Shannon entropy index. Unsorted, CD4+ and CD8+ repertoires were examined separately, except in combined analyses, for which CD4+ and CD8+ sequences were merged in silico. A clone counted as expanded when the clone's frequency after treatment rose at least 2-fold relative to C1D1, and clones undetected at baseline were given a pseudocount of 0.5. Singleton clones were defined as clones with 0 or 1 copy at C1D1, and non-singleton clones were defined as clones with 2 or more copies. Clones expanded in unsorted samples were labelled as CD4+, CD8+ or unknown by matching protein sequences in sorted samples from the same patient. Diversity changes from C1D1 to C4D1 were tested in paired samples using Wilcoxon tests. As stored in TCRdb, this immuneACCESS dataset retains in-frame rearrangements with V and J assigned. A fraction of the clones does not appear; measured against another copy, unresolved V genes explain less than half of the discrepancy, and the remainder lacks a known reason. That table supplies the V and J calls and clone size; D and trimming were determined from the DNA. This sample is represented by approximately 50,000 clones; more than 75% of them were singletons. The ten top clones hold around 5% of the sample.

Sequencing was performed on peripheral blood mononuclear cells (PBMCs), taken before the second cycle of nivolumab. The TCR was taken from a human donor with classical Hodgkin lymphoma. This sequence uses TRBV5-1 and TRBJ2-5, with TRBD1 identical over 7 junction bases. CDR3 reads: CASSLGRGLQETQYF. The DNA sequence is given as TGCGCCAGCAGCTTGGGAAGGGGGCTGCAAGAGACCCAGTACTTC.